These 21 T cell receptor beta chains were sequenced from one sample in a study of cytomegalovirus exposure and HLA in healthy donors. PCR used 60 Vbeta primers and 13 Jbeta primers. Some clones are missing from TCRdb's copy, which holds only in-frame ones; the method was immunoSEQ multiplex PCR. The sample yields approximately 70,000 clones, more than 70% seen once. The sample comprised PBMCs. The receptors were gathered from a woman between 35 and 50 years old in good health and CMV-seropositive.

The rearrangement links TRBV5-1 to TRBJ2-7, with D possibly TRBD2 on 6 matching bases. Trimming shortened V by 3 bases and J by 5 bases, and 12 bases separated the two germline ends. The CDR3 runs 13 residues. Germline lookup yields CDR1 SGHRS and CDR2 YFSETQ. This CDR3 reads CASSSGGGDEQYF. The DNA for the CDR3 is TGCGCCAGCAGCTCTGGAGGAGGGGACGAGCAGTACTTC.

The chain is built from TRBV27 and TRBJ2-7; TRBD2 is a possible D gene (6 bases). The CDR3 runs 14 residues. Germline CDR1 MNHEY, CDR2 SMNVEV (reference sequence). Trimming took off 0 bases at V and 6 bases at J, with 12 bases between the two ends. This CDR3 is CASSLSNGGREQYF. The CDR3 coding sequence is TGTGCCAGCAGTTTATCGAACGGGGGTCGCGAGCAGTACTTC.

The chain carries TRBV2 and TRBJ2-5, with a weak D call TRBD1 (6 bases). Per the germline V gene, CDR1 is SNHLY and CDR2 is FYNNEI. V was cut by 5 bases and J by 1 base, with 11 bases left in between. The CDR3 is 14 amino acids. The chain's CDR3 is CASSYQGSQETQYF. As DNA, the CDR3 is TGTGCCAGCAGTTACCAGGGGTCCCAAGAGACCCAGTACTTC.

The chain carries TRBV10-1 and TRBJ1-6, with D possibly TRBD1 on 6 matching bases. The germline V gene has CDR1 WNHNN and CDR2 SYGVQD (reference sequence). The CDR3 has 17 amino acids. Trimming stripped 7 bases from V and 7 bases from J, with 23 bases between. CDR3 in DNA: TGCGCCAGCACTCCCTTCCGACAGGAGCCTTTAAATTCACCCCTCCACTTT. Translation gives CASTPFRQEPLNSPLHF.

In this sample, this clone turned up once. The rearrangement joins TRBV29-1 to TRBJ1-1, with TRBD1 matching 9 bases. Germline V gene lookup returns CDR1 SQVTM and CDR2 ANQGSEA. With V trimmed by 7 bases and J by 3 bases, 9 bases remained unmatched. CDR3 size: 14 residues. The DNA for the CDR3 is TGCAGCGCCATTCCGACAGGGGGGGACACTGAAGCTTTCTTT. Translated: CSAIPTGGDTEAFF.

The rearrangement uses TRBV6-1 and TRBJ2-5; TRBD2 matches 11 bases. CDR1 is MNHNS, CDR2 SASEGT, per germline. The CDR3 runs to 15 residues. With 6 bases clipped from V and 1 base from J, the junction kept 4 bases outside the gene matches. The CDR3 bases are TGTGCCAGCAGCCCGGGACTAGCGGTCCAAGAGACCCAGTACTTC. As protein: CASSPGLAVQETQYF.

The chain uses TRBV19 and TRBJ2-1; 9 bases align to TRBD1. The junction had 7 bases not matched to a gene; V was cut back by 1 base and J by 6 bases. The CDR3 is 16 residues long. CDR1 is LNHDA and CDR2 is SQIVND in the germline V gene (reference sequence). The CDR3 DNA reads as TGTGCCAGTAGTATAGTCCCCCCGGACAGGGGCAATGAGCAGTTCTTC. Its translation: CASSIVPPDRGNEQFF.

CDR3 nucleotide sequence: TGCGCCAGCAGACTAGCGGGGGGGAATGAGCAGTTCTTC. It codes for CASRLAGGNEQFF. This chain links TRBV4-1 with TRBJ2-1; 13 bases are shared with TRBD2. With 6 bases clipped from V and 7 bases from J, the junction kept 0 bases outside the gene matches. Looked up from germline, CDR1 is MGHRA and CDR2 is YSYEKL. The CDR3 has 13 amino acids.

Only a few counts were recorded for this clone. V is TRBV30 and J is TRBJ2-2, with a possible D match to TRBD1 (6 bases). V lost 3 bases and J lost 5, with 22 bases in between. Per the germline V gene, CDR1 is GTSNPN and CDR2 is SVGIG (reference sequence). The CDR3 spans 17 residues. The CDR3 sequence: CAWSRTRTALGTGELFF. Here the CDR3 DNA reads TGTGCCTGGAGCCGGACAAGGACAGCCCTGGGGACCGGGGAGCTGTTTTTT.

V is TRBV5-5 and J is TRBJ1-5; D gene uncertain. The CDR3 loop spans 13 amino acids. Germline V gives CDR1 SGHKS, CDR2 YYEKEE (reference sequence). V lost 0 bases, J lost 9 bases, and 10 bases lay in between. The CDR3 spells CASSLEAARPQHF. CDR3 in DNA: TGTGCCAGCAGCTTGGAGGCGGCGCGGCCCCAGCATTTT.

The V call is TRBV5-1, the J call TRBJ2-7, with 7 bases that match TRBD1. This CDR3 region has 14 residues. V lost 2 bases to trimming and J lost 4 bases; unmatched junction nucleotides: 6. Germline V lookup: CDR1 SGHRS, CDR2 YFSETQ. CDR3 nucleotides: TGCGCCAGCAGCTTATGGACAGGTGGTTACGAGCAGTACTTC. This translates into CASSLWTGGYEQYF.

The rearrangement uses TRBV30 and TRBJ1-1; 9 positions match TRBD1. Trimming cost V 8 bases and J 9 bases; bases outside gene matches: 7. Germline V CDR1 and CDR2: GTSNPN, SVGIG (reference sequence). CDR3 length: 11 amino acids. CDR3 amino acids: CASYRGPQAFF. For the CDR3, the DNA is TGTGCCAGCTACAGGGGGCCACAAGCTTTCTTT.

V is TRBV6-1 and J is TRBJ1-1; the D is unclear. The V gene lost 4 bases and the J gene lost 0 bases, with 6 bases spanning the gap. The CDR3 consists of 13 residues. In germline, CDR1 is MNHNS, CDR2 SASEGT. The CDR3 DNA is TGTGCCAGCAGTGTCTCCCTGAACACTGAAGCTTTCTTT. It codes for CASSVSLNTEAFF.

The V gene is TRBV2, the J gene TRBJ1-1; the match to TRBD1 covers 7 bases. With 6 bases clipped from V and 4 bases from J, the junction kept 11 bases outside the gene matches. The CDR3 has 15 amino acids. CDR1 and CDR2 (germline): SNHLY, FYNNEI. This CDR3 is CASRDLRQGSTEAFF. CDR3 DNA sequence: TGTGCCAGCAGGGACTTGAGACAGGGTAGCACTGAAGCTTTCTTT.

About this clone itself: The identical CDR3 is also encoded by other nucleotide sequences in the sample. The CDR3 here is CASSYSEGVNYGYTF. The CDR3 DNA reads TGTGCCAGCAGTTACTCCGAAGGGGTTAACTATGGCTACACCTTC. This chain joins TRBV6-5 and TRBJ1-2; perhaps TRBD1 as D (5 bases). Germline V gene data show CDR1 as MNHEY and CDR2 as SVGAGI. Trimming shortened V by 0 bases and J by 1 base, and 9 bases separated the two germline ends. This CDR3 comprises 15 residues.

V usage is TRBV14 and J usage is TRBJ2-7; D is possibly TRBD2 (6 bases). This CDR3 is built from 13 residues. Germline CDR1 SGHDN, CDR2 FVKESK. Between the trimmed V and J ends, which lost 2 bases and 7 bases, there was a span of 12 bases. The DNA of the CDR3 is TGTGCCAGCAGCCAATGGCGACGGGAGGAGCAGTACTTC. Translating it yields CASSQWRREEQYF.

This chain connects TRBV9 to TRBJ2-1; TRBD1 might be the D (6 bases). V dropped 3 bases and J dropped 3 bases, with 10 bases sitting between them. The germline V gene has CDR1 SGDLS and CDR2 YYNGEE. The CDR3 is 14 residues long. This chain's CDR3 is CASSARTVYNEQFF. The CDR3 DNA reads as TGTGCCAGCAGCGCGCGGACAGTCTACAATGAGCAGTTCTTC.

The chain recombines TRBV5-4 with TRBJ1-1; no reliable D call. The V gene's germline CDR1 is SGHNT and CDR2 YYREEE (reference sequence). The CDR3 is 14 residues long. V was clipped by 4 bases and J by 11 bases, with 21 bases between them. The CDR3 spells CASSPSGNDGIAFF. In DNA form, the CDR3 reads TGTGCCAGCAGCCCATCGGGGAATGATGGGATCGCTTTCTTT.

This clone was seen a single time. The CDR3, as DNA: TGTGCCACCAGCAGAGAGTTGGGGGTTGAGGGGGTGAGTAGCAATCAGCCCCAGCATTTT. It is translated as CATSRELGVEGVSSNQPQHF. The J gene is TRBJ1-5, the V gene TRBV15; weak D call: TRBD1 (6 bases). V gave up 0 bases and J gave up 0 bases, with 21 bases separating them. The CDR3 is 20 amino acids. Germline loops: CDR1 LNHNV, CDR2 YYDKDF (reference sequence).

The sample holds a few counts of this clone. The chain couples TRBV6-1 to TRBJ2-3, with D possibly matching TRBD1 (6 bases). CDR1 and CDR2 from the germline V gene are MNHNS and SASEGT. The CDR3 is 14 residues long. Trimming removed 6 bases from V and 2 bases from J, with 12 bases in between. CDR3 residues: CASSRTVDTDTQYF. The CDR3 region has the DNA TGTGCCAGCAGCCGGACAGTAGACACAGATACGCAGTATTTT.

CDR3: CASSISWSSGNTIYF. CDR3 nucleotides: TGTGCCAGTAGTATTAGCTGGTCCTCTGGAAACACCATATATTTT. The rearrangement uses TRBV19 and TRBJ1-3, with no clear D. Germline CDR1 LNHDA, CDR2 SQIVND (reference sequence). The CDR3 sequence is 15 residues long. V was cut by 3 bases and J by 0 bases, with 9 bases left in between.